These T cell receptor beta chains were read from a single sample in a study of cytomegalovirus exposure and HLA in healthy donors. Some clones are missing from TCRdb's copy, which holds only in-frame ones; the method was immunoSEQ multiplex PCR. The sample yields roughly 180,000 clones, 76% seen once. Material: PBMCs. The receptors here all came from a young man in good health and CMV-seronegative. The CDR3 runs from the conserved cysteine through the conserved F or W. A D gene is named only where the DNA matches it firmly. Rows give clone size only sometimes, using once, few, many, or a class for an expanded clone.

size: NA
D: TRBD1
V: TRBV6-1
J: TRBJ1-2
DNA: TGTGCCAGCAGTGACGGGTCAGGGGGCAAGGGTGGCTACACCTTC
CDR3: CASSDGSGGKGGYTF

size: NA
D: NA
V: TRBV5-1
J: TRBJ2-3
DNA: TGCGCCAGCAGCTTTGGGCACCCTAGCACAGATACGCAGTATTTT
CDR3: CASSFGHPSTDTQYF

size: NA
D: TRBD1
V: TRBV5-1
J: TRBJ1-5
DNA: TGCGCCAGCAGCTTGGATGGGCAGGGGGGTAATCAGCCCCAGCATTTT
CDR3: CASSLDGQGGNQPQHF

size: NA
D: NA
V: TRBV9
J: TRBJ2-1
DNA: TGTGCCAGCAGCGCCCACGCAGGTGAGCAGTTCTTC
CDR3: CASSAHAGEQFF

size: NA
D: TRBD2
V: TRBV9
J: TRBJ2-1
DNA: TGTGCCAGCAAAGCGGGGGGGCCGGGTTCCTACAATGAGCAGTTCTTC
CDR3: CASKAGGPGSYNEQFF

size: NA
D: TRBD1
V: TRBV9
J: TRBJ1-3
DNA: TGTGCCAGCAGCGCCCCGGGACAGGGAGGAAACACCATATATTTT
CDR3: CASSAPGQGGNTIYF

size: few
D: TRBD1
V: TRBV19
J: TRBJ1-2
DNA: TGTGCCAGTAGTGCGACAGGGGGCTTAGATGGCTACACCTTC
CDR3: CASSATGGLDGYTF

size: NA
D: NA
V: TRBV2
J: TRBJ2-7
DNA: TGTGCCAGCAGTCGCCTTGCGCCCGACTACGAGCAGTACTTC
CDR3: CASSRLAPDYEQYF

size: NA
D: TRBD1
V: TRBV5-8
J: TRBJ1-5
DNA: TGTGCCAGCAGCCCGGGACAGCCTCGTCAGCCCCAGCATTTT
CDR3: CASSPGQPRQPQHF

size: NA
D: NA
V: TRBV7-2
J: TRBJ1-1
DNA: TGTGCCAGCAGCTTAGACAGAGACACTGAAGCTTTCTTT
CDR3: CASSLDRDTEAFF

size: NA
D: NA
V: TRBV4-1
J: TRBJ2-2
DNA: TGCGCCAGCAGCCAAGGCGGGCAGCCGAACACCGGGGAGCTGTTTTTT
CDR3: CASSQGGQPNTGELFF

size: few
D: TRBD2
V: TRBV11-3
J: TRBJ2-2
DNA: TGTGCCAGCAGCTTCGCACTGGGGCAGCGGGGGTACACCGGGGAGCTGTTTTTT
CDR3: CASSFALGQRGYTGELFF

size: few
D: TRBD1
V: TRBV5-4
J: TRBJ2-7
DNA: TGTGCCAGCAGTTCCGACAGGGGGTCCTACGAGCAGTACTTC
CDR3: CASSSDRGSYEQYF

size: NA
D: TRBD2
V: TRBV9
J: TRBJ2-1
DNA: TGTGCCAGCAGCCAGACTAGCGGGAGGTTTGTAGGGGCCTACAATGAGCAGTTCTTC
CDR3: CASSQTSGRFVGAYNEQFF

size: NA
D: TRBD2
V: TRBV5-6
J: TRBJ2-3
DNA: TGTGCCAGCACCTCCACCCAGCGGGAGAGCACAGATACGCAGTATTTT
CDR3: CASTSTQRESTDTQYF

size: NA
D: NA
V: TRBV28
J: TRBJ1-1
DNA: TGTGCCAGCAGTCCGGGGGGATTGGGCACTGAAGCTTTCTTT
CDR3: CASSPGGLGTEAFF

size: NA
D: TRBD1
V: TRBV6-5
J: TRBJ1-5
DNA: TGTGCCAGCAGTTACGGACAGGGGGTTCAGCCCCAGCATTTT
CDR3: CASSYGQGVQPQHF

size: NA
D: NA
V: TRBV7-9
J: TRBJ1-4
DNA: TGTGCCAGCAGCTTGAGGGGGTGGGAAAAACTGTTTTTT
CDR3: CASSLRGWEKLFF

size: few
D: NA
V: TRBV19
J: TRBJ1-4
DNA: TGTGCCAGTAGTATTCTAGGCCCTAATGAAAAACTGTTTTTT
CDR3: CASSILGPNEKLFF

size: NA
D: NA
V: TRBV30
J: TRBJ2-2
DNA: TGTGCCTGGAGTGTGGGGAGGACCAACACCGGGGAGCTGTTTTTT
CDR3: CAWSVGRTNTGELFF